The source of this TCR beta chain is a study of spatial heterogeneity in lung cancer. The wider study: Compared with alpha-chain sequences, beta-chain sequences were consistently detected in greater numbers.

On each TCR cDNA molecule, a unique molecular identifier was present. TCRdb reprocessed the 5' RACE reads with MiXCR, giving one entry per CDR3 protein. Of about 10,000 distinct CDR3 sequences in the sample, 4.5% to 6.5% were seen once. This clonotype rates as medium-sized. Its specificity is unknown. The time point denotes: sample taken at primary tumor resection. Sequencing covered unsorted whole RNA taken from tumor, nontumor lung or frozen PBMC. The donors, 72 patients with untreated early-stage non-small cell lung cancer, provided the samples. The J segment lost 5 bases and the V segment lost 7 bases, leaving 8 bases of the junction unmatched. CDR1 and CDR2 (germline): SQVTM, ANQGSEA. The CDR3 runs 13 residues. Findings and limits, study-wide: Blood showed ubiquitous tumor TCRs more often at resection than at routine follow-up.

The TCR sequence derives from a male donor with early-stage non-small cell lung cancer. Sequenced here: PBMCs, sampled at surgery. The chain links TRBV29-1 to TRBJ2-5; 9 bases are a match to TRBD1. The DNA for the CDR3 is TGCAGCGCCCTCACAGGGGGCGGCGAGACCCAGTACTTC. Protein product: CSALTGGGETQYF.